This T cell receptor (beta chain) was captured in a study of cytomegalovirus exposure and HLA in healthy donors. Findings and caveats of the study: The authors later found HLA-associated TCR beta chains more clonally expanded than equally common others. An analysis that was carried out later associated 15,000 to 20,000 TCR beta sequences with HLA alleles at 0.05 false discovery rate. The CMV antigen specificity of three CMV-associated chains was confirmed through in vitro analysis.

Primers: 60 Vbeta forward and 13 Jbeta reverse. This table comes from immunoSEQ multiplex PCR, and its TCRdb copy is limited to in-frame clones, with some not included. The sample has 130,000 or so clones; around nine tenths are singletons. For this clone: Antigen: not known.

The specimen was PBMCs. The TCR originated in a woman aged 25 to 39 in good health and CMV-seronegative.

In DNA, the CDR3 is TGCGCCAGCAGCCAAGGTAGTAGCGGGAGAGGAGCTTACCGGCAGTACTTC. Protein: CASSQGSSGRGAYRQYF. The chain couples TRBV4-3 to TRBJ2-7; the match to TRBD2 covers 9 bases. With 1 base clipped from V and 9 bases from J, the junction kept 16 bases outside the gene matches. CDR3 size: 17 residues. Germline V gene sequence: CDR1 LGHNA, CDR2 YSLEER.